Listed here are 10 T cell receptor beta chains from one sample, sequenced in a study of blood T cell repertoires in COVID-19. TCRdb's copy holds only in-frame clones and misses some; the assay was immunoSEQ multiplex PCR. The table includes roughly 90,000 clones, roughly 86% detected once. The specimen was peripheral blood. These receptors all come from a middle-aged man with acute or convalescent COVID-19.

The J gene is TRBJ1-2, the V gene TRBV6-5; 7 bases match TRBD1. Per the germline V gene, CDR1 is MNHEY and CDR2 is SVGAGI. V gave up 2 bases and J gave up 3 bases; unmatched junction bases: 6. This CDR3 comprises 15 residues. The CDR3: CASSYVDREDYGYTF. CDR3 bases: TGTGCCAGCAGTTACGTCGACAGGGAAGACTATGGCTACACCTTC.

CDR3 loop: CASGSPTITGELFF. CDR3 in DNA: TGTGCTAGTGGTTCTCCGACTATCACCGGGGAGCTGTTTTTT. The rearrangement uses TRBV12-5 and TRBJ2-2, with D perhaps matching TRBD2 (5 bases). The CDR3 runs 14 residues. Per the germline V gene, CDR1 is LGHNT and CDR2 is FRNRAP. Trimming shortened V by 4 bases and J by 4 bases, and 10 bases separated the two germline ends. Full variable domain (outside the CDR3, taken from reference TRBV12-5 and TRBJ2-2): DARVTQTPRHKVTEMGQEVTMRCQPILGHNTVFWYRQTMMQGLELLAYFRNRAPLDDSGMPKDRFSAEMPDATLATLKIQPSEPRDSAVYFCASGSPTITGELFFGEGSRLTVL.

The CDR3 loop is CSVDAWWAETQETQYF. CDR3 bases: TGCAGCGTTGATGCTTGGTGGGCAGAAACACAAGAGACCCAGTACTTC. The chain joins TRBV29-1 to TRBJ2-5, with D hard to call. Germline CDR1 and CDR2: SQVTM and ANQGSEA. The CDR3 runs to 16 residues. Deletions cut 3 bases from V and 2 bases from J, with 19 bases between.

This clone has a single count. V usage is TRBV5-6 and J usage is TRBJ1-1, with a possible D match to TRBD1 (5 bases). The germline V and J ends were trimmed by 0 bases and 8 bases, with 11 bases remaining between them. Per the germline V gene, CDR1 is SGHDT and CDR2 is YYEEEE. This CDR3 has 13 residues. CDR3 protein: CASSLDQGTEAFF. The CDR3 DNA reads TGTGCCAGCAGCTTGGACCAGGGTACGGAAGCTTTCTTT.

The chain carries TRBV24-1 and TRBJ2-1; 14 bases map to TRBD2. The CDR3 runs to 18 residues. Germline V lookup: CDR1 KGHDR, CDR2 SFDVKD. With 4 bases clipped from V and 2 bases from J, the junction kept 6 bases outside the gene matches. The DNA for the CDR3 is TGTGCCACCAGTGACGGGACTAGCGGGAGAGTAACCTACAATGAGCAGTTCTTC. Protein sequence: CATSDGTSGRVTYNEQFF.

The genes are TRBV9 and TRBJ1-2; D unclear. The CDR3 is 13 residues long. V was clipped by 2 bases and J by 4 bases, with 9 bases between them. The germline V gene encodes CDR1 SGDLS and CDR2 YYNGEE. The CDR3 nucleotides read TGTGCCAGCAGCGTCGGGAAAACCTATGGCTACACCTTC. This codes for CASSVGKTYGYTF. Full variable domain (missing parts from reference TRBV9 and TRBJ1-2): DSGVTQTPKHLITATGQRVTLRCSPRSGDLSVYWYQQSLDQGLQFLIQYYNGEERAKGNILERFSAQQFPDLHSELNLSSLELGDSALYFCASSVGKTYGYTFGSGTRLTVV.

V and J are TRBV9 and TRBJ2-7; 11 bases line up with TRBD1. The trim removed 7 bases at V and 3 bases at J, leaving 3 bases unmatched. Germline CDR1 is SGDLS and CDR2 is YYNGEE. This CDR3 contains 13 residues. The CDR3 DNA reads TGTGCCAGCTCCGGGACAGGGGGCTACGAGCAGTACTTC. Protein: CASSGTGGYEQYF.

This sequence joins TRBV18 and TRBJ1-3; tentative D call: TRBD1 (5 bases). Germline CDR1 reads KGHSH; CDR2 reads LQKENI. This CDR3 spans 17 amino acids. V was cut by 1 base and J by 0 bases, with 13 bases left in between. DNA of the CDR3: TGTGCCAGCTCACCACGGGGCAGTTCAAGCTCTGGAAACACCATATATTTT. Amino acid sequence: CASSPRGSSSSGNTIYF.

This sequence joins TRBV3-1 (or the pseudogene TRBV3-2) and TRBJ1-2; TRBD1 matches 8 bases. The germline V gene encodes CDR1 LGHDT and CDR2 YNNKEL (reference sequence). V gave up 1 base and J gave up 8 bases; unmatched junction bases: 9. This CDR3 has 15 residues. The CDR3, as DNA: TGTGCCAGCAGCCAAGTCAGGACAGGGCTGCGAGGCTACACCTTC. Protein product: CASSQVRTGLRGYTF.

This chain links TRBV10-3 with TRBJ1-2; the match to TRBD1 covers 7 bases. V gave up 6 bases and J gave up 0 bases; unmatched junction bases: 4. The CDR3 extends over 14 amino acids. Germline loops: CDR1 ENHRY, CDR2 SYGVKD. CDR3 nucleotide sequence: TGTGCCATCAGACAGGGGCCGACTAACTATGGCTACACCTTC. It encodes CAIRQGPTNYGYTF.